One TCR beta chain is described in this entry. The data stem from a study of blood T cell repertoires in COVID-19. Study overall: Acute and convalescent COVID-19 samples came from the United States, Italy and Spain. PBMCs, B-cell-depleted T cells, or T cells were the source of the cDNA or gDNA that made up the material.

Authors' analysis steps: Researchers report that nucleated cell counts were estimated from reference gene primer amplification. Data came from immunoSEQ multiplex PCR; TCRdb stores just in-frame clones and leaves some out. The DNA gave D and trimming, while V, J and clone size come from that table. Of 150,000 to 200,000 clones in the sample, 88% were seen once. The trim removed 5 bases at V and 1 base at J, leaving 8 bases unmatched. Germline V gene data show CDR1 as SGHNT and CDR2 as YENEEA. The CDR3 length is 16 residues. Input material: peripheral blood. The source is a human donor in a cohort sampled during active COVID-19. The rearrangement uses TRBV11-3 and TRBJ2-5; TRBD2 agrees at 9 bases. Here the CDR3 DNA reads TGTGCCAGCAGCCCCGGGGAGCGGGGGGCCCAAGAGACCCAGTACTTC. Translation gives CASSPGERGAQETQYF.